The 6 T cell receptor beta chains below come from one sample, sequenced in a study of blood T cell repertoires in COVID-19. Profiled with immunoSEQ multiplex PCR; TCRdb holds only in-frame clones, not every one. Here the sample spans a few hundred thousand clones, nearly 90% being singletons. Sequencing was performed on PBMCs or T cells enriched from blood (not recorded which). The receptor set was obtained from a woman under 40 who had recovered from COVID-19.

This rearrangement joins TRBV6-2 or TRBV6-3 to TRBJ1-5; D might be TRBD1 (5 bases). V lost 6 bases and J lost 1, with 16 bases in between. The V gene's germline CDR1 is MNHEY and CDR2 SVGEGT. This CDR3 has 16 residues. DNA of the CDR3: TGTGCCAGCAGCTCCCCCAGGGTAGGGAGCAATCAGCCCCAGCATTTT. The encoded protein is CASSSPRVGSNQPQHF.

The CDR3 loop is CASGYTSGGNNEQFF. The CDR3 DNA is TGTGCCAGCGGCTACACTAGCGGGGGGAACAATGAGCAGTTCTTC. The chain links TRBV2 to TRBJ2-1, with 12 nucleotides matching TRBD2. Germline assignment: CDR1 SNHLY and CDR2 FYNNEI. With 8 bases clipped from V and 5 bases from J, the junction kept 7 bases outside the gene matches. CDR3 length: 15 residues.

The chain is built from TRBV9 and TRBJ1-2; D may be TRBD1 (5 bases). In germline, CDR1 is SGDLS, CDR2 YYNGEE. The CDR3 length is 14 residues. Deletions cut 4 bases from V and 8 bases from J, with 18 bases between. The CDR3 DNA is TGTGCCAGCAGCTTGGACAATCGGCCCTACGGCTACACCTTC. Translated: CASSLDNRPYGYTF.

Details on this clone: One end of the junction varies from germline; a read error may be responsible. J is TRBJ2-7 and V is TRBV7-7; 8 bases align to TRBD1. The CDR3 contains 15 residues. From germline, CDR1 is SSHAT and CDR2 FNYEAQ (reference sequence). The CDR3 coding sequence is TGTGCTAGCAGCCTCGGGACAGGACTATACTACGAGCAGTACTTC. This translates into CASSLGTGLYYEQYF.

The chain joins TRBV5-1 to TRBJ1-6; 7 bases match TRBD1. The V gene end was trimmed by 7 bases and the J gene end by 9 bases; junction bases not matched to a gene: 13. Germline CDR1 SGHRS, CDR2 YFSETQ. The CDR3 has 15 residues. Written as DNA, the CDR3 is TGCGCCAGCCGAAAGCAGGGGGGCGTCGGTTCACCCCTCCACTTT. It encodes CASRKQGGVGSPLHF.

V gene TRBV4-3 combines with J gene TRBJ2-1, with D maybe TRBD2 (6 bases). CDR3 length: 18 amino acids. Trimming pared 5 bases from V and 5 bases from J, leaving 25 bases between. In germline, CDR1 is LGHNA, CDR2 YSLEER. The CDR3 bases are TGCGCCAGCAGCGATTTCCTCGTGGGGGGTGACAAGGACAATGAGCAGTTCTTC. Its protein is CASSDFLVGGDKDNEQFF.